This TCR beta chain was captured in a study of T cells in Graves' hyperthyroidism and ophthalmopathy. Study summary: The authors collected peripheral blood at initial diagnosis, before any treatment. Findings of the study overall: Most thyroid-expanded clonotypes above 0.001 were also found in blood.

Calling Graves' hyperthyroidism stable meant ophthalmopathy did not progress within 18 months. In its sample, this clonotype was seen a few times. What it binds is unknown. This CDR3 comprises 17 residues. With V trimmed by 1 base and J by 4 bases, 11 bases remained unmatched. Germline V lookup: CDR1 MGHDK, CDR2 SYGVNS. Regions amplified from RNA transcripts were the TCR beta CDR3 regions. The primer set for the first-round RT-PCR of the TCR CDR3 was HTBI. From the multiplex PCR reads, TCRdb called clonotypes with MiXCR, one entry per CDR3 protein. Of about 420,000 distinct CDR3 sequences listed, 15% to 19% are singletons.

This receptor was taken from a young woman with Graves' hyperthyroidism. This chain connects TRBV25-1 to TRBJ2-3; 7 positions agree with TRBD1. Specimen: blood. The CDR3 DNA is TGTGCCAGCAGTGAATTAGGGGGCCCAACGAACGCAGATACGCAGTATTTT. Translating gives CASSELGGPTNADTQYF.